A selection of T cell receptor beta chains follows, all from one sample in a study of Ad26.COV2.S vaccination and SARS-CoV-2 variants. The assay was immunoSEQ multiplex PCR, and TCRdb's table has in-frame clones only and misses some. Counted here are just over 350,000 clones, approximately 90% occurring once; the ten biggest clones make up 3% to 5%. The starting material was peripheral blood, obtained after recovery from COVID-19. The receptor source for this set is a human donor who had recovered from COVID-19. Both conserved end residues are part of each CDR3. D genes are given only for firm matches. A row's size may be missing; if present it is once, few, many or a size class.

d_call: NA
v_call: TRBV27
j_call: TRBJ1-5
clone_size: NA
cdr3_nt: TGTGCCAGCAGGCGGGCGGGGAACAATCAGCCCCAGCATTTT
cdr3_aa: CASRRAGNNQPQHF

d_call: NA
v_call: TRBV6-5
j_call: TRBJ1-1
clone_size: NA
cdr3_nt: TGTGCCAGCAGTTACGGTCAGGACACTGAAGCTTTCTTT
cdr3_aa: CASSYGQDTEAFF

d_call: TRBD2
v_call: TRBV6-1
j_call: TRBJ2-7
clone_size: NA
cdr3_nt: TGTGCCAGCAGTGAAGGGGGGGGGTCGAACGAGCAGTACTTC
cdr3_aa: CASSEGGGSNEQYF

d_call: TRBD1
v_call: TRBV6-5
j_call: TRBJ2-1
clone_size: NA
cdr3_nt: TGTGCCACCCGCAGGGACAGGGGGATCAATGAGCAGTTCTTC
cdr3_aa: CATRRDRGINEQFF

d_call: NA
v_call: TRBV19
j_call: TRBJ1-1
clone_size: NA
cdr3_nt: TGTGCCAGTAGTATAAGATCGCGGAACACTGAAGCTTTCTTT
cdr3_aa: CASSIRSRNTEAFF

d_call: NA
v_call: TRBV7-9
j_call: TRBJ1-1
clone_size: NA
cdr3_nt: TGTGCCAGCAGCTTACACAATTCGAACACTGAAGCTTTCTTT
cdr3_aa: CASSLHNSNTEAFF

d_call: TRBD2
v_call: TRBV5-4
j_call: TRBJ2-7
clone_size: NA
cdr3_nt: TGTGCCAGCAGCTTGGTGGCGGGGGGGAATTCCGAGCAGTACTTC
cdr3_aa: CASSLVAGGNSEQYF

d_call: NA
v_call: TRBV6-5
j_call: TRBJ1-6
clone_size: NA
cdr3_nt: TGTGCCAGCAACCCAGCCGAGAAACGCTCACCCCTCCACTTT
cdr3_aa: CASNPAEKRSPLHF

d_call: NA
v_call: TRBV5-4
j_call: TRBJ2-2
clone_size: once
cdr3_nt: TGTGCCAGCAGCTTGGTATACGGGGAGCTGTTTTTT
cdr3_aa: CASSLVYGELFF

d_call: NA
v_call: TRBV3-1/TRBV3-2
j_call: TRBJ1-3
clone_size: few
cdr3_nt: TGTGCCAGCAGCTTACAACCCATCTCTGGAAACACCATATATTTT
cdr3_aa: CASSLQPISGNTIYF

d_call: TRBD1
v_call: TRBV9
j_call: TRBJ1-2
clone_size: NA
cdr3_nt: TGTGCCAGCAGCGCCTCAGGGGGCAAGGGCTATGGCTACACCTTC
cdr3_aa: CASSASGGKGYGYTF

d_call: TRBD2
v_call: TRBV10-2
j_call: TRBJ2-3
clone_size: NA
cdr3_nt: TGCGCCAGCCGGACTAGCGGGGGGCCAGATACGCAGTATTTT
cdr3_aa: CASRTSGGPDTQYF

d_call: NA
v_call: TRBV5-1
j_call: TRBJ2-7
clone_size: once
cdr3_nt: TGCGCCAGCAGCTTGGCCATCGGGGTATCCTACGAGCAGTACTTC
cdr3_aa: CASSLAIGVSYEQYF